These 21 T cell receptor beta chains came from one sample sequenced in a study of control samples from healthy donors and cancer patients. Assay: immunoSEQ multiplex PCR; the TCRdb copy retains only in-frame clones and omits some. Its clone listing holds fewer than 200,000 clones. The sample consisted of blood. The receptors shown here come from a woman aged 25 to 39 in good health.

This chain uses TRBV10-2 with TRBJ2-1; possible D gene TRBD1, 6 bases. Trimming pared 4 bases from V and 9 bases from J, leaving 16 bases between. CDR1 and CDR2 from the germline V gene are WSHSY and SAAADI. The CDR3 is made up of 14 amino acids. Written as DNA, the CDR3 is TGCGCCAGCAGTGGGACAGTAGAAGTAATTGAGCAGTTCTTC. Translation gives CASSGTVEVIEQFF.

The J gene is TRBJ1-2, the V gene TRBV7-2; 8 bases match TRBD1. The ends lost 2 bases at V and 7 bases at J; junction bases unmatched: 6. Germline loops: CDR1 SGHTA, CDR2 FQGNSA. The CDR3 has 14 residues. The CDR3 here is CASSLRQGASGYTF. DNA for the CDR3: TGTGCCAGCAGCTTACGGCAGGGGGCGTCTGGCTACACCTTC.

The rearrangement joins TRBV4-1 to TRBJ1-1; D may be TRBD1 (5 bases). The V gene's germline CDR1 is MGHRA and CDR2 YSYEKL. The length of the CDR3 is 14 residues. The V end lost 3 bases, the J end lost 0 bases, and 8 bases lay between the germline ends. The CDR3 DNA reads TGCGCCAGCAGCCAGGGGGGGATGAACACTGAAGCTTTCTTT. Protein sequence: CASSQGGMNTEAFF.

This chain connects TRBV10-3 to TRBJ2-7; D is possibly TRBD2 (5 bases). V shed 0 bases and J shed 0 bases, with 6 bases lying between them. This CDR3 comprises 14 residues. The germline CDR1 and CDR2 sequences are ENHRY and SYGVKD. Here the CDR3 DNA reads TGTGCCATCAGTGAGTCCCGGGACTCCTACGAGCAGTACTTC. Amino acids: CAISESRDSYEQYF.

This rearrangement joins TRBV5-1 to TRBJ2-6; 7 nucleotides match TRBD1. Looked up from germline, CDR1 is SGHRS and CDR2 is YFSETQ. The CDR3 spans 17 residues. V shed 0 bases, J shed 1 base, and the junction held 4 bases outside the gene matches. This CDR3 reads CASSLVDRSSGANVLTF. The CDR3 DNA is TGCGCCAGCAGCTTGGTGGACAGGTCTTCTGGGGCCAACGTCCTGACTTTC.

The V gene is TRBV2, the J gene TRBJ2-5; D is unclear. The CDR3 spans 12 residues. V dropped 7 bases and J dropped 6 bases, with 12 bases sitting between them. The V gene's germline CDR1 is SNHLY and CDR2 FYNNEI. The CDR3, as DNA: TGTGCCAGCATTATATCCTCGCAGACCCAGTACTTC. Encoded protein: CASIISSQTQYF.

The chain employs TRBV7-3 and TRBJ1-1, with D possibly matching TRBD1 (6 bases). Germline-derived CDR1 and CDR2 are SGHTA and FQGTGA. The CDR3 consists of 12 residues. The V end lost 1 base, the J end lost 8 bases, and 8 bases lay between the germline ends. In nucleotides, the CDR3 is TGTGCCAGCAGCTTAAACAGGGAGGAAGCTTTCTTT. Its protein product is CASSLNREEAFF.

Here the CDR3 DNA reads TGTGCCAGCAGTTTGCCAGGGAGATACTACGAGCAGTACTTC. Protein product: CASSLPGRYYEQYF. The chain is built from TRBV28 and TRBJ2-7; either TRBD1 or TRBD2 may fit D (5 bases each). V was shortened by 3 bases and J by 3 bases, with 12 bases between the two germline ends. In germline, CDR1 is MDHEN, CDR2 SYDVKM. CDR3 size: 14 residues.

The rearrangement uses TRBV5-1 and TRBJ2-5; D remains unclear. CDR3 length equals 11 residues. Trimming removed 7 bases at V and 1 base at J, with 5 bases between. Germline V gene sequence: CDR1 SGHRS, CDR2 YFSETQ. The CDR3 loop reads CASRLQETQYF. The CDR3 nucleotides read TGCGCCAGCCGGCTCCAAGAGACCCAGTACTTC.

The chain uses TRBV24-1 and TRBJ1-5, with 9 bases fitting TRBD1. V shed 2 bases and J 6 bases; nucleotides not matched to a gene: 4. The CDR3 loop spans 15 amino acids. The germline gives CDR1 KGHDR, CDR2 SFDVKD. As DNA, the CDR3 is TGTGCCACCAGTGATTCAACAGGGGGCGGTCAGCCCCAGCATTTT. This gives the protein CATSDSTGGGQPQHF.

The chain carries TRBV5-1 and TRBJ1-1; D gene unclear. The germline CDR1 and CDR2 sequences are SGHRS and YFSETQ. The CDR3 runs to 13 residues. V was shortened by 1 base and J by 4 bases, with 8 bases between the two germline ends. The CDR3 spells CASSLFAFTEAFF. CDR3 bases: TGCGCCAGCAGCTTGTTTGCGTTCACTGAAGCTTTCTTT.

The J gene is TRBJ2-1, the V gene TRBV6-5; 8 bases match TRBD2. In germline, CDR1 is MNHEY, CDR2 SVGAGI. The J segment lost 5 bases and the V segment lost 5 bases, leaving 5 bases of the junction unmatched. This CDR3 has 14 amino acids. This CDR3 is CASSKLAADNEQFF. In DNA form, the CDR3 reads TGTGCCAGCAGTAAACTAGCGGCCGACAATGAGCAGTTCTTC.

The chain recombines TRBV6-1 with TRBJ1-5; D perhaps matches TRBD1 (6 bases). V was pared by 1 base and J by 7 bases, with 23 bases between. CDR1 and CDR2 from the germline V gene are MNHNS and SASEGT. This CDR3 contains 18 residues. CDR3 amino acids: CASSEVGRGRGVVQPQHF. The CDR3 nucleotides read TGTGCCAGCAGTGAAGTGGGCAGGGGAAGGGGGGTAGTACAGCCCCAGCATTTT.

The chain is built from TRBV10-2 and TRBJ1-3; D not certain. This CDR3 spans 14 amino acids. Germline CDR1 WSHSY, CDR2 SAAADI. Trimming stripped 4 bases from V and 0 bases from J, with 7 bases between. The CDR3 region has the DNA TGCGCCAGCAGTGCGGCCTACTCTGGAAACACCATATATTTT. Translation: CASSAAYSGNTIYF.

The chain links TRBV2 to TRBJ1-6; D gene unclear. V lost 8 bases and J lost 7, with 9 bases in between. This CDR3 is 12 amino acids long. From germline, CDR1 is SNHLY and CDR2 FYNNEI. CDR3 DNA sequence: TGTGCCAGCGTGGGGTGGAATTCACCCCTCCACTTT. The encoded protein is CASVGWNSPLHF.

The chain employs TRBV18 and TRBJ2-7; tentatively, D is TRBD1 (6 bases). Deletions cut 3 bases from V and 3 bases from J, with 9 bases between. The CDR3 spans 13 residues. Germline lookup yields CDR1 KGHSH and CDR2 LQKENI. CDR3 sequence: CASSPGANYEQYF. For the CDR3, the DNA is TGTGCCAGCTCACCGGGGGCGAACTACGAGCAGTACTTC.

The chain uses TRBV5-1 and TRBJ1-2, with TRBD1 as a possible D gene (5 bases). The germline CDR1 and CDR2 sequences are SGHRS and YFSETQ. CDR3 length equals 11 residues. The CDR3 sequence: CVDSYIYGYTF. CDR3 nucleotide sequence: TGCGTTGACAGCTATATCTATGGCTACACCTTC.

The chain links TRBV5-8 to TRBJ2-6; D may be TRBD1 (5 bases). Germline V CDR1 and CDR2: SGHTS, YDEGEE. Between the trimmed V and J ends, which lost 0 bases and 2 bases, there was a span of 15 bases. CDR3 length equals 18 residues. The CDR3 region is CASSLDQGWGAGANVLTF. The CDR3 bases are TGTGCCAGCAGCTTGGACCAGGGTTGGGGCGCTGGGGCCAACGTCCTGACTTTC. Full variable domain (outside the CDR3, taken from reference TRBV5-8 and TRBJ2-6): EAGVTQSPTHLIKTRGQQATLRCSPISGHTSVYWYQQALGLGLQFLLWYDEGEERNRGNFPPRFSGRQFPNYSSELNVNALELEDSALYLCASSLDQGWGAGANVLTFGAGSRLTVL.

The CDR3 loop is CASSVTTEAFF. The CDR3 DNA reads TGTGCCAGCAGTGTAACCACTGAAGCTTTCTTT. This rearrangement joins TRBV28 to TRBJ1-1; D is undetermined. V was cut by 5 bases and J by 4 bases, with 5 bases left in between. This CDR3 spans 11 amino acids. Germline CDR1 MDHEN, CDR2 SYDVKM.

CDR3 sequence: CASSLEYGRYEQFF. The CDR3 region has the DNA TGTGCCAGCAGCTTAGAGTACGGTAGGTATGAGCAGTTCTTC. This rearrangement joins TRBV11-2 to TRBJ2-1; D remains unclear. Germline CDR1 and CDR2: SGHAT and FQNNGV. CDR3 length: 14 residues. Trimming removed 0 bases at V and 8 bases at J, with 11 bases between. Filled out from reference TRBV11-2 and TRBJ2-1, the complete variable domain reads EAGVAQSPRYKIIEKRQSVAFWCNPISGHATLYWYQQILGQGPKLLIQFQNNGVVDDSQLPKDRFSAERLKGVDSTLKIQPAKLEDSAVYLCASSLEYGRYEQFFGPGTRLTVL.

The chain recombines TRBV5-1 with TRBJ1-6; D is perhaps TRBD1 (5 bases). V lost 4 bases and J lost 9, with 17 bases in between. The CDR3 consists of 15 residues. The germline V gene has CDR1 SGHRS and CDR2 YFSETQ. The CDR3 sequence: CASSTRDSGRSPLHF. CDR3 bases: TGCGCCAGCAGCACTCGGGACTCCGGCCGTTCACCCCTCCACTTT. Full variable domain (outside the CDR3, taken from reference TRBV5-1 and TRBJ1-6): KAGVTQTPRYLIKTRGQQVTLSCSPISGHRSVSWYQQTPGQGLQFLFEYFSETQRNKGNFPGRFSGRQFSNSRSEMNVSTLELGDSALYLCASSTRDSGRSPLHFGNGTRLTVT.